Detailed here is one T cell receptor (beta chain). Ten or more counts support this clonotype. Its target antigen remains unknown. No base qualities exist here, and no much larger clone lies one base off it. This sample is drawn from a study of T-cell reconstitution after alpha-beta-depleted transplantation in children (dated by TCRdb to about 2016). Notes on the research overall: Using TCR repertoire profiling, the study quantitatively followed how T-cell immune reconstitution unfolded in children after TCRalphabeta/CD19-depleted allogeneic hematopoietic cell transplantation.

V is clipped by 1 base and J by 3 bases, and the sequence between their germline boundaries is 13 bases long. The germline V gene provides CDR1 SGHDN and CDR2 FVKESK. CDR3 length: 16 amino acids, cysteine to phenylalanine. Only CDR3 DNA remains: 48 bases, in frame from the first base. Library method: PCR. The run used an Illumina HiSeq 2500. Molecular barcoding was employed in the preparation of TCR libraries, with unique molecular identifiers being used to normalize TCRbeta repertoire quantification. TCRdb's own reprocessing of the public reads used fastp at Q25 and MiXCR and kept productive beta chains. A single entry per CDR3 protein holds the most common genes and DNA from its merged rows. The sample table lists 190,000 or so distinct CDR3 sequences, around 6.8% of them with a count of one. In total, the top ten clones hold 3% of the sample.

The sequence derives from a human donor who donated a stem cell graft to a child with Wiskott-Aldrich syndrome. The rearrangement combines TRBV14 with TRBJ2-1; TRBD1 could be the D gene, as 5 bases match. This sample comprised PBMCs from the stem cell graft donor, obtained from the stem cell graft. The CDR3: CASSQVRGTRYNEQFF. In nucleotide form, the sequence is TGTGCCAGCAGCCAAGTAAGGGGCACGCGCTACAATGAGCAGTTCTTC.